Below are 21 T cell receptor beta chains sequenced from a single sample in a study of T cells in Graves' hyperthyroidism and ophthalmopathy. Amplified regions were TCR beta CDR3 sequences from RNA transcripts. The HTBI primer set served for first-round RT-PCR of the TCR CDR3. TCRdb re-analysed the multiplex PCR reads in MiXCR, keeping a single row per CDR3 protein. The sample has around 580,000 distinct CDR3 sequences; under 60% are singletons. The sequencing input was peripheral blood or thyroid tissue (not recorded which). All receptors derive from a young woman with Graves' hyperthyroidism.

The CDR3 spells CATSDPLAYGANVLTF. CDR3 sequence (DNA): TGTGCCACCAGTGATCCTCTAGCGTATGGGGCCAACGTCCTGACTTTC. The rearrangement uses TRBV24-1 and TRBJ2-6; weak D call: TRBD2 (6 bases). The CDR3 contains 16 residues. With 3 bases removed from V and 3 bases from J, the gap between germline ends came to 11 bases. Germline-derived CDR1 and CDR2 are KGHDR and SFDVKD.

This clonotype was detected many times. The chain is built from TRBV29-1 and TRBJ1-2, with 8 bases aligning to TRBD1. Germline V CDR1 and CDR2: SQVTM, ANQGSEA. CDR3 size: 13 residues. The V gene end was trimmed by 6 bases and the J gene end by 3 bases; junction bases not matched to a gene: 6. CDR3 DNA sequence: TGCAGCGTCCCGACAGGGGAGGACTATGGCTACACCTTC. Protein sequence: CSVPTGEDYGYTF.

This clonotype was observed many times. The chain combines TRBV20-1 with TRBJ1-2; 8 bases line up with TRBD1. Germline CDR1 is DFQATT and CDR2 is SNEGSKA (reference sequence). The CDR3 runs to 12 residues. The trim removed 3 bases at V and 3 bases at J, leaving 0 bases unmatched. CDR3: CSARDRDYGYTF. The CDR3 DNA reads TGCAGTGCTAGGGACAGGGACTATGGCTACACCTTC.

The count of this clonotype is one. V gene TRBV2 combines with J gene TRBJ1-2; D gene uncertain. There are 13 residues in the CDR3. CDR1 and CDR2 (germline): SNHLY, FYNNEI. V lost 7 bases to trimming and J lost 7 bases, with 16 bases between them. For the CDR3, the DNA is TGTGCCAGCACCACTAGCGGGAGAGGTGGCTACACCTTC. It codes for CASTTSGRGGYTF. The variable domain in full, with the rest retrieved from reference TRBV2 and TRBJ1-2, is EPEVTQTPSHQVTQMGQEVILRCVPISNHLYFYWYRQILGQKVEFLVSFYNNEISEKSEIFDDQFSVERPDGSNFTLKIRSTKLEDSAMYFCASTTSGRGGYTFGSGTRLTVV.

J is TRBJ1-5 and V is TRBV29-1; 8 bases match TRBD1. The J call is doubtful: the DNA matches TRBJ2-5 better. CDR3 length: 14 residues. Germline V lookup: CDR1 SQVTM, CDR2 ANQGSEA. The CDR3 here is CSVGAGGPNQPQYF. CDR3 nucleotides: TGCAGCGTTGGGGCAGGGGGCCCTAATCAGCCCCAGTACTTC.

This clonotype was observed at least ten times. The CDR3, as DNA: TGTGCCAGCAGTGCAGGGATGGCTGGAAACACCATATATTTT. Amino acids: CASSAGMAGNTIYF. The gene calls are TRBV2 and TRBJ1-3; TRBD1 might be the D (5 bases). The V gene's germline CDR1 is SNHLY and CDR2 FYNNEI. This CDR3 contains 14 residues. Trimming left V 4 bases short and J 2 bases short, with 9 bases between.

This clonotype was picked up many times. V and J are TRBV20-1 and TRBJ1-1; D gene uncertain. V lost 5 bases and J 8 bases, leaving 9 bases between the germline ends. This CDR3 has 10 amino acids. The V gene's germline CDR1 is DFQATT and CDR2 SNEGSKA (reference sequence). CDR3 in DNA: TGCAGTGCTCCGGACGAAGAAGCTTTCTTT. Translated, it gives CSAPDEEAFF.

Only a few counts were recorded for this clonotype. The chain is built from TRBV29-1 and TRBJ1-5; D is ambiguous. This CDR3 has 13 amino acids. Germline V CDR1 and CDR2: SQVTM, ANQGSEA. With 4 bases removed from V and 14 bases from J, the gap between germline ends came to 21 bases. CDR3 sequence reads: CSVGASKAIPEHF. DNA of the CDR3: TGCAGCGTTGGGGCCAGTAAGGCGATCCCCGAGCATTTT.

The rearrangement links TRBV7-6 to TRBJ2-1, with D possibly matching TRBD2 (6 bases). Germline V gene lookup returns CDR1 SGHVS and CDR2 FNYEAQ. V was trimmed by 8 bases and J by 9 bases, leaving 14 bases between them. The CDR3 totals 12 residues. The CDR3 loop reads CASRPGGGEQFF. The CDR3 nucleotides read TGTGCCAGCCGTCCCGGGGGAGGTGAGCAGTTCTTC.

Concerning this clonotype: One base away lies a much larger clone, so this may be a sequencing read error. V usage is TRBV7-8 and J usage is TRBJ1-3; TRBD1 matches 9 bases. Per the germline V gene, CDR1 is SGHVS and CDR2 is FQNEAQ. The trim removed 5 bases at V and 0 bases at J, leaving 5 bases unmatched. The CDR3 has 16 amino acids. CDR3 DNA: TGTGCCAGCAGCACTGCGACAGGGGGCTCTGGAAACACCATATATTTT. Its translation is CASSTATGGSGNTIYF.

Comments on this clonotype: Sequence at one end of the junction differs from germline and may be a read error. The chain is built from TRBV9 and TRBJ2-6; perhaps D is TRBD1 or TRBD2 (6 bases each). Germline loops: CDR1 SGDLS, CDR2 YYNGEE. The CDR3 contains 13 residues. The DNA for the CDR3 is TGTGCCAGCAGCCCAGGAGGGGGCAACGTCCTGACTTTC. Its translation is CASSPGGGNVLTF.

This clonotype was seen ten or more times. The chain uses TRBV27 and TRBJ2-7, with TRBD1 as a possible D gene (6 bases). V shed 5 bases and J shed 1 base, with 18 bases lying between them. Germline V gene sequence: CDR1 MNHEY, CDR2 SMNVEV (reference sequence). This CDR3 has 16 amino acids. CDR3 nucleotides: TGTGCCAGCAGTCGCGCAACAGGGTCAATGTCCTACGAGCAGTACTTC. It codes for CASSRATGSMSYEQYF.

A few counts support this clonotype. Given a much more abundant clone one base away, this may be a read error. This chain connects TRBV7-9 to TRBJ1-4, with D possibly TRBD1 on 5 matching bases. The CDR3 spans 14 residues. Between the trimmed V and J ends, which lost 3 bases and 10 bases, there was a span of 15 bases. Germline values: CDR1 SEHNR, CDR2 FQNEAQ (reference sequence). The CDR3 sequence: CASSLGVAGPKLFF. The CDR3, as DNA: TGTGCCAGCAGCTTGGGGGTTGCCGGGCCAAAACTGTTTTTT.

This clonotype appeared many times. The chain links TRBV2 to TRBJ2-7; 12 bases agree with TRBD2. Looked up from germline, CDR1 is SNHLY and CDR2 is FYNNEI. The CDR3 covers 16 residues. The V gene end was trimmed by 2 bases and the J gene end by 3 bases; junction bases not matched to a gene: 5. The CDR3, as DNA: TGTGCCAGCAGTGAACTCGGACTAGCGGGGAACTACGAGCAGTACTTC. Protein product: CASSELGLAGNYEQYF.

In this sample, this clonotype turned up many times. CDR3 coding DNA: TGCAGTGCGCCTCAGGGGTTTTGGGGATATGGCTACACCTTC. Amino acids: CSAPQGFWGYGYTF. This sequence joins TRBV20-1 and TRBJ1-2; tentative D call: TRBD1 (6 bases). Deletions cut 6 bases from V and 5 bases from J, with 19 bases between. The CDR3 runs to 14 residues. Germline assignment: CDR1 DFQATT and CDR2 SNEGSKA (reference sequence).

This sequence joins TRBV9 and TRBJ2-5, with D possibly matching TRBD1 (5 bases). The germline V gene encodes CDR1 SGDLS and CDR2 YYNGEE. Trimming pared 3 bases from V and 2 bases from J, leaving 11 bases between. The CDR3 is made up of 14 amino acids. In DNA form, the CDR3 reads TGTGCCAGCAGCGGAGGTGGGGCACAAGAGACCCAGTACTTC. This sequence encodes CASSGGGAQETQYF.

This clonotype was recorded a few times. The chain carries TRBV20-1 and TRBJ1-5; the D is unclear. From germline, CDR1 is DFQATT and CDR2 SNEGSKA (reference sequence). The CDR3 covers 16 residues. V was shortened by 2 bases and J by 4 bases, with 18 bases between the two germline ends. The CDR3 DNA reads TGCAGTGCTAGACTACGATCGACGACGGGGAATCAGCCCCAGCATTTT. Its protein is CSARLRSTTGNQPQHF.

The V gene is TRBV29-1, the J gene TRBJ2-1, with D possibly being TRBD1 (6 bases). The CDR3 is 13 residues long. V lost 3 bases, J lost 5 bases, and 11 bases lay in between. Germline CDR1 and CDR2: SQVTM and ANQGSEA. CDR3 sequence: CSVETGPDNEQFF. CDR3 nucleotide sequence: TGCAGCGTTGAGACAGGACCTGACAATGAGCAGTTCTTC.

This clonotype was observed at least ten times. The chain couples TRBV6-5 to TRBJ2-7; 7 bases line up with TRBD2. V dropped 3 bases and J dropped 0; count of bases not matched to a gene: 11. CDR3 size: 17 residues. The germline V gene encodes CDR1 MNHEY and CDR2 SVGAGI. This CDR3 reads CASSYTWTGGSSYEQYF. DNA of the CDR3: TGTGCCAGCAGTTATACTTGGACGGGAGGAAGCTCCTACGAGCAGTACTTC.

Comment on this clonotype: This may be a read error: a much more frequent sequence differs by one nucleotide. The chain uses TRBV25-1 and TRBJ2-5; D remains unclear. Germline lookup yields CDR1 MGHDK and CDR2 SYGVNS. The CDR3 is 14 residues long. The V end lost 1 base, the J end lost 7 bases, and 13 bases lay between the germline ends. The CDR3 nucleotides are TGTGCCAGCAGTGAATTACAGTTTGACGGGACCCAGTACTTC. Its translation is CASSELQFDGTQYF.

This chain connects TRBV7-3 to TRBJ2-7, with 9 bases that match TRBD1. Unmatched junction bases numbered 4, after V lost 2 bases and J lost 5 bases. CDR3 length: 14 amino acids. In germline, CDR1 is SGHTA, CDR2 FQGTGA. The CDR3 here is CASSLLGQGDEQYF. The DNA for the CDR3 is TGTGCCAGCAGCTTATTGGGACAGGGCGACGAGCAGTACTTC.